This T cell receptor beta chain emerged from a study of T-cell memory formation after mild COVID-19. Study-wide findings and caveats: Day 15 to 85 contracting clones showed balanced CD4/CD8; later expanders leaned CD4+.

5'RACE primed at constant segments yielded TCR alpha and TCR beta cDNA libraries bearing sample barcodes and UMIs. TCRdb redid the calling of the 5' RACE reads with MiXCR, one entry per CDR3 protein. This sample has roughly 380,000 distinct CDR3 sequences, with approximately 27% found just once. On this clonotype: As yet, its antigen is unknown.

The clonotype was recovered from an adult woman who had mild COVID-19 (a few samples of this study predate the infection). Cell type and time point are not known. Sequenced input: PBMCs or a T cell subset sorted from them (not recorded which).

CDR3 DNA: TGTGCCACCAGTGATCCGCGGACCCCGGAAGGCCAGCCCCAGCATTTT. Amino acid sequence: CATSDPRTPEGQPQHF. The rearrangement uses TRBV24-1 and TRBJ1-5; D not certain. The length of the CDR3 is 16 residues. Germline V gene lookup returns CDR1 KGHDR and CDR2 SFDVKD. V lost 3 bases and J 7 bases, leaving 18 bases between the germline ends.